What follows are 5 T cell receptor beta chains derived from one specimen sequenced in a study of blood T cell repertoires in COVID-19. TCRdb's table, derived via immunoSEQ multiplex PCR, lists solely in-frame clones and lacks some. The table shows about 170,000 clones, with roughly 86% occurring only once. The sample comprised peripheral blood. The receptors derive from a woman at least 80 years old with COVID-19, enrolled during active disease.

The chain carries TRBV5-1 and TRBJ2-3; 9 nucleotides line up with TRBD2. In germline, CDR1 is SGHRS, CDR2 YFSETQ. V was pared by 0 bases and J by 4 bases, with 12 bases of the junction left unmatched. The CDR3 has 18 residues. CDR3 coding DNA: TGCGCCAGCAGCTTGGAACCACGCGGCGGGAGGGCAGCAGATACGCAGTATTTT. Its translation is CASSLEPRGGRAADTQYF.

The gene calls are TRBV3-1 (or the pseudogene TRBV3-2) and TRBJ1-5; the D gene is possibly TRBD1 (5 bases). Deletions cut 4 bases from V and 7 bases from J, with 17 bases between. Germline V gives CDR1 LGHDT, CDR2 YNNKEL (reference sequence). The CDR3 covers 15 residues. CDR3 sequence: CASSPQGDRSQPQHF. The CDR3 DNA reads as TGTGCCAGCAGCCCACAAGGTGACAGATCCCAGCCCCAGCATTTT.

The chain employs TRBV3-1 (or the pseudogene TRBV3-2) and TRBJ2-7, with D uncertain. Germline V gene lookup returns CDR1 LGHDT and CDR2 YNNKEL (reference sequence). The CDR3 totals 16 residues. V lost 0 bases and J lost 10, with 22 bases in between. CDR3 nucleotides: TGTGCCAGCAGCCAAGACCGAACCTGGTTTAGTACGATTCAGTACTTC. Protein sequence: CASSQDRTWFSTIQYF.

V gene TRBV13 combines with J gene TRBJ2-7; D perhaps matches TRBD1 (5 bases). V dropped 0 bases and J dropped 3 bases, with 6 bases sitting between them. The CDR3 is 13 amino acids. Germline CDR1 and CDR2: PRHDT and FYEKMQ (reference sequence). The CDR3: CASSLGQGYEQYF. For the CDR3, the DNA is TGTGCCAGCAGCTTAGGGCAGGGCTACGAGCAGTACTTC.

The J gene is TRBJ2-3, the V gene TRBV5-8; tentatively, D is TRBD2 (5 bases). The CDR3 runs 16 residues. Germline-derived CDR1 and CDR2 are SGHTS and YDEGEE. V was pared by 1 base and J by 4 bases, with 16 bases between. In DNA, the CDR3 is TGTGCCAGCAGCTTGTACGTCGGGATGAGAGCAGATACGCAGTATTTT. The encoded protein is CASSLYVGMRADTQYF.